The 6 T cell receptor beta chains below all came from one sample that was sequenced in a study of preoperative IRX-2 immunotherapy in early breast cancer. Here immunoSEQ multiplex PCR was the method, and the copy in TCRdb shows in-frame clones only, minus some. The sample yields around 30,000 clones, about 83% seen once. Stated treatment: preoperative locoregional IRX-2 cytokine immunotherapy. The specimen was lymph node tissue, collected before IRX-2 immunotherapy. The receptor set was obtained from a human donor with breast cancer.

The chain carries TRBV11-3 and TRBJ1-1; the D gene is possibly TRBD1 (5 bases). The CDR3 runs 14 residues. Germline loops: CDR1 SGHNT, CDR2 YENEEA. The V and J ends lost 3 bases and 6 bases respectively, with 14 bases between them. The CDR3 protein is CASSLARRDAEAFF. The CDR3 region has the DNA TGTGCCAGCAGCTTGGCCAGGAGGGACGCTGAAGCTTTCTTT.

This chain's CDR3 is CASSLTTLIYGYTF. The CDR3 DNA reads TGTGCCAGCAGCTTGACAACACTAATCTATGGCTACACCTTC. The chain has TRBV11-3 and TRBJ1-2, with D unclear. There are 14 residues in the CDR3. In germline, CDR1 is SGHNT, CDR2 YENEEA. V lost 3 bases to trimming and J lost 4 bases, with 12 bases between them. Full variable domain (rest looked up from reference TRBV11-3 and TRBJ1-2): EAGVVQSPRYKIIEKKQPVAFWCNPISGHNTLYWYLQNLGQGPELLIRYENEEAVDDSQLPKDRFSAERLKGVDSTLKIQPAELGDSAVYLCASSLTTLIYGYTFGSGTRLTVV.

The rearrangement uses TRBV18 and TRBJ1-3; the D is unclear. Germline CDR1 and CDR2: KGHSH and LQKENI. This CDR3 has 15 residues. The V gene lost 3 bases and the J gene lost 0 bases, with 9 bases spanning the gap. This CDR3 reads CASSPGILSGNTIYF. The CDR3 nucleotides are TGTGCCAGCTCACCGGGTATCCTCTCTGGAAACACCATATATTTT.

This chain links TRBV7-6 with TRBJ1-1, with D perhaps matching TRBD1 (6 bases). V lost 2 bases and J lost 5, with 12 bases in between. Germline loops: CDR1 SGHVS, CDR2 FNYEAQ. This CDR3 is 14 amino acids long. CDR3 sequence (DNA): TGTGCCAGCAGCTTAAGGGGGAGGGGGACTGAAGCTTTCTTT. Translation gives CASSLRGRGTEAFF.

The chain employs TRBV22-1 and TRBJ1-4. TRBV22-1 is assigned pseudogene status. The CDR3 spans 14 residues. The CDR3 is CASGGRYLNEKLFF. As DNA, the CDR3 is TGTGCCAGCGGAGGACGGTACCTTAATGAAAAACTGTTTTTT.

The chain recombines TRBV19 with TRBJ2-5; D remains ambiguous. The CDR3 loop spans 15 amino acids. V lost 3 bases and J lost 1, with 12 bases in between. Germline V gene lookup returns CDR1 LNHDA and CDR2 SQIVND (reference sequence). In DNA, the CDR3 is TGTGCCAGTAGTATTGTCTGGGCGACCCAAGAGACCCAGTACTTC. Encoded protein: CASSIVWATQETQYF. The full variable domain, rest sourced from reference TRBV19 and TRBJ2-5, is DGGITQSPKYLFRKEGQNVTLSCEQNLNHDAMYWYRQDPGQGLRLIYYSQIVNDFQKGDIAEGYSVSREKKESFPLTVTSAQKNPTAFYLCASSIVWATQETQYFGPGTRLLVL.